This T cell receptor (beta chain) was recovered during a study of T cell responses to AZD1222 COVID-19 vaccine. The study, taken as a whole, reports: The donor group comprised mostly white British people and more females; the analysis possibly underestimated clonal diversity. With two AZD1222 doses given, Spike-specific TCR breadth and depth both rose. Spike was spanned by vaccine-associated CD4 TCRs, which were dominant at 160-218 and 743-854. The study reported that nearly half of spike-specific TCRs target unmutated variant regions.

Trimming removed 1 base at V and 1 base at J, with 11 bases between. Germline V gene lookup returns CDR1 SGHNT and CDR2 YYREEE (reference sequence). This CDR3 contains 15 residues. This clone has more than one count but fewer than ten. Its specificity is unknown. The repertoire was sequenced with immunoSEQ multiplex PCR; TCRdb's copy has only in-frame clones and lacks some. The sample lists some 50,000 clones, around four fifths occurring once. The TCR sequence derives from an adult in good health. V and J are TRBV5-4 and TRBJ1-1; D unresolved. The source was peripheral blood, collected on day 0 of MenACWY control vaccination. The CDR3 DNA sequence: TGTGCCAGCAGCTTGCGAACGCACTCGAACACTGAAGCTTTCTTT. Protein sequence: CASSLRTHSNTEAFF.